A selection of T cell receptor beta chains follows, all from one sample in a study of CD8+ T cells in alopecia areata. Clones were read by immunoSEQ multiplex PCR, and TCRdb kept only the in-frame ones, dropping some. In the table there are fewer than 250,000 clones, under 40% of which are singletons. The specimen was CD4+ T cells sorted from blood, collected at week 34, from a patient treated with tofacitinib. The receptor set was obtained from a human donor with alopecia areata. Each CDR3 is given with its conserved first and last residue. The order of the fields is clone size, V gene, D gene, J gene, CDR3 DNA, CDR3 protein. D genes are given only for firm matches. Clone size, where shown, is once, few, many, or a class for clones that have expanded.

clone size: .; V gene: TRBV2; D gene: TRBD1; J gene: TRBJ1-1; CDR3 DNA: TGTGCCAGCAGTGAGGGACAGGGTCTTCGCCCTGAAGCTTTCTTT; CDR3 protein: CASSEGQGLRPEAFF
clone size: .; V gene: TRBV9; D gene: TRBD2; J gene: TRBJ2-7; CDR3 DNA: TGTGCCAGCAGCTTGGCGGGAGCGTCCTACGAGCAGTACTTC; CDR3 protein: CASSLAGASYEQYF
clone size: .; V gene: TRBV10-3; D gene: TRBD1; J gene: TRBJ1-2; CDR3 DNA: TGTGCCATCAGCAGGGACAGCGAGAATGGCTACACCTTC; CDR3 protein: CAISRDSENGYTF
clone size: few; V gene: TRBV10-3; D gene: .; J gene: TRBJ1-3; CDR3 DNA: TGTGCCATCAACACCGGGACGGCGATCTCTGGAAACACCATATATTTT; CDR3 protein: CAINTGTAISGNTIYF
clone size: .; V gene: TRBV4-1; D gene: TRBD1; J gene: TRBJ2-7; CDR3 DNA: TGCGCCAGCAGCCAGGACCCCCGGGACAGGGGATTTGACGAGCAGTACTTC; CDR3 protein: CASSQDPRDRGFDEQYF
clone size: .; V gene: TRBV6-1; D gene: .; J gene: TRBJ1-4; CDR3 DNA: TGTGCCAGCAGGGGGACTAATGAAAAACTGTTTTTT; CDR3 protein: CASRGTNEKLFF
clone size: few; V gene: TRBV2; D gene: .; J gene: TRBJ1-1; CDR3 DNA: TGTGCCAGCAGCGTACAATTTATGAACACTGAAGCTTTCTTT; CDR3 protein: CASSVQFMNTEAFF
clone size: .; V gene: TRBV29-1; D gene: .; J gene: TRBJ2-5; CDR3 DNA: TGCAGCGTTGAAAACAGGTTCAACGAGGAGACCCAGTACTTC; CDR3 protein: CSVENRFNEETQYF
clone size: .; V gene: TRBV29-1; D gene: TRBD1; J gene: TRBJ1-1; CDR3 DNA: TGCAGCGTCCCCGGGGCAGGGGGCGTCGGGACTGAAGCTTTCTTT; CDR3 protein: CSVPGAGGVGTEAFF
clone size: .; V gene: TRBV6-5; D gene: .; J gene: TRBJ2-3; CDR3 DNA: TGTGCCAGCAGTTACTCGAGGGATACGGGGGATACGCAGTATTTT; CDR3 protein: CASSYSRDTGDTQYF
clone size: .; V gene: TRBV28; D gene: TRBD1; J gene: TRBJ1-5; CDR3 DNA: TGTGCCAGCAGTCCGGGACAGGGGGGATGGCCCCAGCATTTT; CDR3 protein: CASSPGQGGWPQHF
clone size: few; V gene: TRBV7-9; D gene: .; J gene: TRBJ2-3; CDR3 DNA: TGTGCCAGCAGCTTAAGGCAAGGGGGCACAGATACGCAGTATTTT; CDR3 protein: CASSLRQGGTDTQYF
clone size: .; V gene: TRBV18; D gene: TRBD2; J gene: TRBJ2-7; CDR3 DNA: TGTGCCAGCTCTCCCCCTAGCGGGGTCTCCTACGAGCAGTACTTC; CDR3 protein: CASSPPSGVSYEQYF
clone size: .; V gene: TRBV25-1; D gene: .; J gene: TRBJ1-2; CDR3 DNA: TGTGCCAGCAGCGATCTTTCCTATGGCTACACCTTC; CDR3 protein: CASSDLSYGYTF
clone size: .; V gene: TRBV2; D gene: TRBD1; J gene: TRBJ1-2; CDR3 DNA: TGTGCCAGCAGCCAGGGGGCCGGTGGCTACACCTTC; CDR3 protein: CASSQGAGGYTF
clone size: few; V gene: TRBV6-5; D gene: TRBD1; J gene: TRBJ1-5; CDR3 DNA: TGTGCCAGCAACCTCCAGGGGGTCAATCAGCCCCAGCATTTT; CDR3 protein: CASNLQGVNQPQHF
clone size: .; V gene: TRBV7-2; D gene: TRBD2; J gene: TRBJ2-4; CDR3 DNA: TGTGCCAGCAGCTTAGTAGGGAGGGATCAAGTGGGAGCCAAAAACATTCAGTACTTC; CDR3 protein: CASSLVGRDQVGAKNIQYF
clone size: .; V gene: TRBV27; D gene: .; J gene: TRBJ2-1; CDR3 DNA: TGTGCCAGCAGTTGGCCTAGCCCGCCTTACAATGAGCAGTTCTTC; CDR3 protein: CASSWPSPPYNEQFF
clone size: .; V gene: TRBV7-3; D gene: .; J gene: TRBJ1-1; CDR3 DNA: TGTGCCAGCAGCTCTCAGCAAGGGACTGAAGCTTTCTTT; CDR3 protein: CASSSQQGTEAFF
clone size: .; V gene: TRBV30; D gene: .; J gene: TRBJ1-5; CDR3 DNA: TGTGCCTGGAGTGTGGGCAACAATCAGCCCCAGCATTTT; CDR3 protein: CAWSVGNNQPQHF
clone size: few; V gene: TRBV5-4; D gene: .; J gene: TRBJ1-3; CDR3 DNA: TGTGCCAGCAGCTTGATCGGGGCTTCTGGAAACACCATATATTTT; CDR3 protein: CASSLIGASGNTIYF
clone size: .; V gene: TRBV6-5; D gene: .; J gene: TRBJ2-7; CDR3 DNA: TGTGCCAGCCGAGAAAGGGTGGGAAGCTACGAGCAGTACTTC; CDR3 protein: CASRERVGSYEQYF
clone size: .; V gene: TRBV10-2; D gene: .; J gene: TRBJ2-5; CDR3 DNA: TGCGCCAGCAGTGAGTACAGGACCAACCAAGAGACCCAGTACTTC; CDR3 protein: CASSEYRTNQETQYF
clone size: .; V gene: TRBV7-3; D gene: .; J gene: TRBJ2-3; CDR3 DNA: TGTGCCAGCAGCTCCCGGACGGCTCAGATCACAGATACGCAGTATTTT; CDR3 protein: CASSSRTAQITDTQYF
clone size: few; V gene: TRBV4-1; D gene: TRBD2; J gene: TRBJ2-3; CDR3 DNA: TGCGCCAGCAGCCAAGCCGGGGGGGCCCCTACGCAGTATTTT; CDR3 protein: CASSQAGGAPTQYF
clone size: .; V gene: TRBV4-2; D gene: TRBD2; J gene: TRBJ2-5; CDR3 DNA: TGTGCCAGCAGCCAAGAGTCGGGGAGGGCCGGTGGAGAGACCCAGTACTTC; CDR3 protein: CASSQESGRAGGETQYF
clone size: few; V gene: TRBV19; D gene: .; J gene: TRBJ1-5; CDR3 DNA: TGTGCCAGTAGTACCCCCAGGGAGGGGGTCTTGCAGCCCCAGCATTTT; CDR3 protein: CASSTPREGVLQPQHF
clone size: .; V gene: TRBV30; D gene: TRBD1; J gene: TRBJ2-7; CDR3 DNA: TGTGCCTGGACGCCCGGGACAGGGGCCTACGAGCAGTACTTC; CDR3 protein: CAWTPGTGAYEQYF
clone size: .; V gene: TRBV18; D gene: TRBD1; J gene: TRBJ1-2; CDR3 DNA: TGTGCCAGCTTACAGGGGGCCGGCTATGGCTACACCTTC; CDR3 protein: CASLQGAGYGYTF
clone size: .; V gene: TRBV29-1; D gene: .; J gene: TRBJ2-3; CDR3 DNA: TGCAGCCACGATATGACTAGTGCTAGCACAGATACGCAGTATTTT; CDR3 protein: CSHDMTSASTDTQYF
clone size: .; V gene: TRBV25-1; D gene: .; J gene: TRBJ2-7; CDR3 DNA: TGTGCCAGCAGTGAATACCGAGCTTACGAGCAGTACTTC; CDR3 protein: CASSEYRAYEQYF
clone size: .; V gene: TRBV11-1; D gene: TRBD1; J gene: TRBJ2-2; CDR3 DNA: TGTGCCAGCAGCTCGGACAGGGCTGGCGGGGAGCTGTTTTTT; CDR3 protein: CASSSDRAGGELFF
clone size: .; V gene: TRBV5-1; D gene: .; J gene: TRBJ2-1; CDR3 DNA: TGCGCCAGCAGCTCAACAGGCGACTCCTACAATGAGCAGTTCTTC; CDR3 protein: CASSSTGDSYNEQFF
clone size: .; V gene: TRBV19; D gene: .; J gene: TRBJ1-2; CDR3 DNA: TGTGCCAGTAAGGGGCAGGGGACAAACTATGGCTACACCTTC; CDR3 protein: CASKGQGTNYGYTF
clone size: .; V gene: TRBV29-1; D gene: TRBD2; J gene: TRBJ2-1; CDR3 DNA: TGCACCGCCCTGGGCGGGAGGGCCGGCGAGCAGTTCTTC; CDR3 protein: CTALGGRAGEQFF
clone size: .; V gene: TRBV4-1; D gene: .; J gene: TRBJ2-4; CDR3 DNA: TGCGCCAGCAGCCCGGGACTGCCCAGGGGTCGGGCCAAAAACATTCAGTACTTC; CDR3 protein: CASSPGLPRGRAKNIQYF
clone size: few; V gene: TRBV20-1; D gene: .; J gene: TRBJ2-3; CDR3 DNA: TGCAGTGCGTCTAGGGCCGATACGCAGTATTTT; CDR3 protein: CSASRADTQYF
clone size: .; V gene: TRBV19; D gene: .; J gene: TRBJ2-7; CDR3 DNA: TGTGCCAGTAGTGTTTCCGGGACCTACGAGCAGTACTTC; CDR3 protein: CASSVSGTYEQYF
clone size: many; V gene: TRBV11-2; D gene: TRBD2; J gene: TRBJ2-7; CDR3 DNA: TGTGCCAGCAGGGTGGGGCTAGCGGAAACCTACGAGCAGTACTTC; CDR3 protein: CASRVGLAETYEQYF
clone size: few; V gene: TRBV7-3; D gene: TRBD1; J gene: TRBJ1-5; CDR3 DNA: TGTGCCAGCAGCCTAGACAGGGAACAGCCCCAGCATTTT; CDR3 protein: CASSLDREQPQHF
clone size: .; V gene: TRBV28; D gene: TRBD2; J gene: TRBJ2-7; CDR3 DNA: TGTGCCAGCAGTCTGCTTGAGGGTAGCGGGAGGGGGGCCTACGAGCAGTACTTC; CDR3 protein: CASSLLEGSGRGAYEQYF
clone size: .; V gene: TRBV7-9; D gene: .; J gene: TRBJ2-3; CDR3 DNA: TGTGCCAGCAGCCCAAGGGCCACAGATACGCAGTATTTT; CDR3 protein: CASSPRATDTQYF
clone size: few; V gene: TRBV7-9; D gene: .; J gene: TRBJ2-1; CDR3 DNA: TGTGCCAGCAGCTTAGAGGGGCGCAGTGAGCAGTTCTTC; CDR3 protein: CASSLEGRSEQFF
clone size: .; V gene: TRBV6-5; D gene: .; J gene: TRBJ2-1; CDR3 DNA: TGTGCCAGCAGTTACTCTCGGCATGAGCAGTTCTTC; CDR3 protein: CASSYSRHEQFF
clone size: .; V gene: TRBV19; D gene: TRBD2; J gene: TRBJ2-3; CDR3 DNA: TGTGCCAGTAGTGGGAGCGGGACGAGCACAGATACGCAGTATTTT; CDR3 protein: CASSGSGTSTDTQYF
clone size: .; V gene: TRBV7-3; D gene: TRBD1; J gene: TRBJ2-3; CDR3 DNA: TGTGCCAGCAGCCCGACAGGGCTTAGCACAGATACGCAGTATTTT; CDR3 protein: CASSPTGLSTDTQYF
clone size: .; V gene: TRBV7-9; D gene: .; J gene: TRBJ2-7; CDR3 DNA: TGTGCCAGCAGCTCGCTGACGGGGTTCGAGCAGTACTTC; CDR3 protein: CASSSLTGFEQYF
clone size: .; V gene: TRBV19; D gene: .; J gene: TRBJ1-1; CDR3 DNA: TGTGCCAGTATTCTCGCAGGGCGGTACACTGAAGCTTTCTTT; CDR3 protein: CASILAGRYTEAFF
clone size: .; V gene: TRBV5-1; D gene: TRBD2; J gene: TRBJ2-3; CDR3 DNA: TGCGCCAGCAGCTTGGAGGCTAGCGGAACAGATACGCAGTATTTT; CDR3 protein: CASSLEASGTDTQYF
clone size: .; V gene: TRBV5-1; D gene: .; J gene: TRBJ1-1; CDR3 DNA: TGCGCCAGCAATCTAGGCACTGAAGCTTTCTTT; CDR3 protein: CASNLGTEAFF
clone size: .; V gene: TRBV18; D gene: .; J gene: TRBJ1-1; CDR3 DNA: TGTGCCAGCTCACCACCGGGGGGAGAGAGTGAAGCTTTCTTT; CDR3 protein: CASSPPGGESEAFF
clone size: .; V gene: TRBV29-1; D gene: TRBD1; J gene: TRBJ1-3; CDR3 DNA: TGCAGCGCACAGGGGGGAGGAAACACCATATATTTT; CDR3 protein: CSAQGGGNTIYF
clone size: few; V gene: TRBV11-2; D gene: .; J gene: TRBJ2-7; CDR3 DNA: TGTGCCAGCAGCCTTCGGGGGGCCGAGCAGTACTTC; CDR3 protein: CASSLRGAEQYF
clone size: many; V gene: TRBV2; D gene: .; J gene: TRBJ2-6; CDR3 DNA: TGTGCCAGCAGTAGGGACGGACCCAACGTCCTGACTTTC; CDR3 protein: CASSRDGPNVLTF
clone size: few; V gene: TRBV5-1; D gene: .; J gene: TRBJ2-2; CDR3 DNA: TGCGCCAGCAGCTTCGTGACAGGGAACACCGGGGAGCTGTTTTTT; CDR3 protein: CASSFVTGNTGELFF